The 17 T cell receptor beta chains reported below all come from one sample, sequenced in a study of T cells in Graves' hyperthyroidism and ophthalmopathy. Template material for amplifying TCR beta CDR3 regions consisted of RNA transcripts. TCR CDR3 underwent first-round RT-PCR with the HTBI primer set. Each CDR3 protein is one row after TCRdb ran MiXCR on the multiplex PCR reads. The repertoire includes about 690,000 distinct CDR3 sequences, 17% of them detected once, and roughly a sixth sits in the top ten. The specimen was blood. Source of these receptors: a middle-aged man with Graves' hyperthyroidism.

This clonotype showed up just a few times. J is TRBJ2-2 and V is TRBV5-1; TRBD1 matches at 10 bases. V shed 4 bases, J shed 6 bases, and the junction held 12 bases outside the gene matches. The CDR3 length is 17 residues. Germline V lookup: CDR1 SGHRS, CDR2 YFSETQ. As DNA, the CDR3 is TGCGCCAGCAGCCAACGCCGACAGGGGGCGTCCTCCGGGGAGCTGTTTTTT. Encoded protein: CASSQRRQGASSGELFF.

Ten or more counts support this clonotype. V is TRBV12-3 or TRBV12-4 and J is TRBJ2-3; the D is unclear. The V gene lost 4 bases and the J gene lost 0 bases, with 11 bases spanning the gap. CDR3 length: 15 amino acids. The CDR3 nucleotides are TGTGCCAGCAGTTCGGCGGCAACTAGCACAGATACGCAGTATTTT. It is translated as CASSSAATSTDTQYF.

This clonotype was observed at least ten times. The chain joins TRBV15 to TRBJ2-1; the D is unclear. This CDR3 comprises 15 residues. V shed 3 bases and J shed 5 bases, with 14 bases lying between them. Germline loops: CDR1 LNHNV, CDR2 YYDKDF (reference sequence). CDR3 nucleotide sequence: TGTGCCACCAGCAGTGAGAGTCCCGTCGACAATGAGCAGTTCTTC. Its translation: CATSSESPVDNEQFF.

This chain links TRBV2 with TRBJ1-5; TRBD1 matches 7 bases. The CDR3 totals 15 residues. V lost 4 bases, J lost 1 base, and 4 bases stayed unmatched. Germline V gene lookup returns CDR1 SNHLY and CDR2 FYNNEI. CDR3 bases: TGTGCCAGCAGTGTTAAGGGACAGAGCAATCAGCCCCAGCATTTT. It specifies CASSVKGQSNQPQHF.

The chain combines TRBV10-2 with TRBJ1-1; tentatively, D is TRBD1 (6 bases). V shed 6 bases and J shed 11 bases, with 10 bases lying between them. Germline CDR1 WSHSY, CDR2 SAAADI. The CDR3 runs 10 residues. CDR3 in amino acids: CASRAGEAFF. The CDR3 DNA sequence: TGCGCCAGCAGAGCAGGGGAGGCTTTCTTT.

The CDR3 DNA sequence: TGTGCCAGCCGCTTCAATTACGATCAGCCCCAGCATTTT. It yields the protein CASRFNYDQPQHF. V is TRBV27 and J is TRBJ1-5; unclear D gene. The CDR3 is 13 residues long. V dropped 8 bases and J dropped 5 bases, with 13 bases sitting between them. CDR1 is MNHEY, CDR2 SMNVEV, per germline (reference sequence).

CDR3 sequence (DNA): TGCAGCGTTGCAGTCACAGGGGGCTCCTACAATGAGCAGTTCTTC. Translating gives CSVAVTGGSYNEQFF. The V call is TRBV29-1, the J call TRBJ2-1; TRBD1 agrees at 8 bases. Germline values: CDR1 SQVTM, CDR2 ANQGSEA. The V segment lost 4 bases and the J segment 0 bases; nucleotides outside the gene matches: 5. There are 15 residues in the CDR3.

This clonotype has ten or more counts. The chain couples TRBV2 to TRBJ1-2; 10 nucleotides agree with TRBD1. Trimming cost V 6 bases and J 4 bases; bases outside gene matches: 2. Germline V gives CDR1 SNHLY, CDR2 FYNNEI. This CDR3 has 13 residues. Here the CDR3 reads CASSGQGGYGYTF. In DNA, the CDR3 is TGTGCCAGCAGCGGACAGGGGGGCTATGGCTACACCTTC.

This chain uses TRBV7-9 with TRBJ1-2, with 8 bases fitting TRBD1. The trim removed 6 bases at V and 8 bases at J, leaving 14 bases unmatched. The CDR3 contains 15 residues. Germline CDR1 and CDR2: SEHNR and FQNEAQ (reference sequence). CDR3 sequence: CASRFLDREGDGYTF. The CDR3 nucleotides are TGTGCCAGCAGATTTCTGGACAGGGAGGGTGACGGCTACACCTTC.

V is TRBV15 and J is TRBJ1-5; D ambiguous. There are 17 residues in the CDR3. Trimming took 0 bases from V and 0 from J, leaving 12 bases between them. The germline V gene has CDR1 LNHNV and CDR2 YYDKDF (reference sequence). CDR3 DNA sequence: TGTGCCACCAGCAGAGATAAGGGCCATTATAGCAATCAGCCCCAGCATTTT. This codes for CATSRDKGHYSNQPQHF.

The rearrangement joins TRBV3-1 to TRBJ2-1, with 11 bases matching TRBD1. The CDR3 is made up of 17 amino acids. Germline loops: CDR1 LGHDT, CDR2 YNNKEL (reference sequence). The V segment lost 5 bases and the J segment 2 bases; nucleotides outside the gene matches: 8. In DNA, the CDR3 is TGTGCCAGCAGCTCATCCGGGACAGGGGGACCCTACAATGAGCAGTTCTTC. This sequence encodes CASSSSGTGGPYNEQFF.

This sequence joins TRBV3-1 and TRBJ1-5; 7 bases agree with TRBD1. Germline V CDR1 and CDR2: LGHDT, YNNKEL (reference sequence). Unmatched junction bases numbered 7, after V lost 4 bases and J lost 4 bases. CDR3 length: 15 amino acids. Here the CDR3 DNA reads TGTGCCAGCAGCCGGGGACAGCCAGGGAATCAGCCCCAGCATTTT. Its protein is CASSRGQPGNQPQHF.

CDR3 sequence reads: CASLEGLAKNIQYF. The CDR3 nucleotides are TGTGCCAGCCTGGAGGGACTAGCCAAAAACATTCAGTACTTC. The chain employs TRBV6-1 and TRBJ2-4; possibly TRBD2 for D (6 bases). Trimming stripped 8 bases from V and 0 bases from J, with 11 bases between. Germline assignment: CDR1 MNHNS and CDR2 SASEGT. CDR3 length: 14 residues.

This clonotype has ten or more counts. The V gene is TRBV12-3 or TRBV12-4, the J gene TRBJ2-1; a possible D gene is TRBD2 (5 bases). Between the trimmed V and J ends, which lost 3 bases and 4 bases, there was a span of 13 bases. CDR3 size: 15 residues. CDR3 amino acids: CASSFTRNTYNEQFF. Written as DNA, the CDR3 is TGTGCCAGCAGTTTCACTAGAAACACATACAATGAGCAGTTCTTC.

This chain links TRBV20-1 with TRBJ2-7; D is unclear. The germline V gene encodes CDR1 DFQATT and CDR2 SNEGSKA (reference sequence). V gave up 1 base and J gave up 3 bases, with 10 bases separating them. The CDR3 runs to 13 residues. Here the CDR3 reads CSARVAEFYEQYF. Here the CDR3 DNA reads TGCAGTGCTAGAGTGGCTGAGTTCTACGAGCAGTACTTC.

This clonotype was picked up many times. V gene TRBV7-2 combines with J gene TRBJ1-6; D might be TRBD1 (5 bases). Trimming removed 4 bases from V and 5 bases from J, with 9 bases in between. The CDR3 is made up of 14 amino acids. Germline loops: CDR1 SGHTA, CDR2 FQGNSA. The CDR3 protein is CASSSGFHNSPLHF. CDR3 coding DNA: TGTGCCAGCAGCTCAGGGTTCCATAATTCACCCCTCCACTTT.

The table lists this clonotype with a few counts. In nucleotides, the CDR3 is TGTGCCAGCCAGGACTTAAACTATGGCTACACCTTC. It translates to CASQDLNYGYTF. This rearrangement joins TRBV2 to TRBJ1-2, with D hard to call. Germline lookup yields CDR1 SNHLY and CDR2 FYNNEI. The CDR3 runs to 12 residues. The ends were cut back, 8 bases at V and 2 bases at J, with 9 bases in the middle.